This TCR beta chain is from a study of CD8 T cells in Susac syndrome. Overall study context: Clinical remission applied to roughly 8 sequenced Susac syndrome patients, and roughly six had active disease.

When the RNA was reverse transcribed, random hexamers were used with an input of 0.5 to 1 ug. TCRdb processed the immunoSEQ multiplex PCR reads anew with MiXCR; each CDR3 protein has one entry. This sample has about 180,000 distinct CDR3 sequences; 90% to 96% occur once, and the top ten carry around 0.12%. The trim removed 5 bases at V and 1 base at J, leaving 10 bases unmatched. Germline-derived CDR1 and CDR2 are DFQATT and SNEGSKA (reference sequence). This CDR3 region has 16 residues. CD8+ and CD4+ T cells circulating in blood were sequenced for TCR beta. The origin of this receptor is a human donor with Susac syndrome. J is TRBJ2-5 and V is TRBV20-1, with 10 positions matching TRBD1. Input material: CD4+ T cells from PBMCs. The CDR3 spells CSASPPGQGPQETQYF. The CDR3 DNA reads TGCAGTGCTTCACCACCGGGACAGGGGCCCCAAGAGACCCAGTACTTC.